A selection of T cell receptor beta chains follows, all from one sample in a study of shared clonotypes between healthy human individuals. Clones were sequenced by immunoSEQ multiplex PCR, and TCRdb holds only the in-frame ones, with some missing. The sample yields around 1.1 million clones, approximately 77% seen once. The sequenced sample consisted of memory CD4+ T cells from PBMCs. These receptors all stem from a man aged 18 to 35 in good health. Some clones in this sample may be carry-over from other donors' samples. Both conserved end residues are part of each CDR3. Each record gives: clone size, V gene, J gene, D gene, CDR3 DNA, CDR3 protein. A D gene is named only where the DNA matches it firmly. Size is omitted from some rows. Given values are once, few, many or a class for expanded clones.

>-|TRBV10-1|TRBJ2-1|TRBD2
TGCGCCAGCAGTGACGGGACTAGCGGGAGGGATGAGCAGTTCTTC
CASSDGTSGRDEQFF
>many|TRBV7-6|TRBJ2-7|TRBD2
TGTGCCAGCAGCTTAGCAGCCTCGGGGGGGGTGAGCTCCTACGAGCAGTACTTC
CASSLAASGGVSSYEQYF
>-|TRBV7-2|TRBJ2-1|-
TGTGCCAGCAGCTTAGCAGATTACAATGAGCAGTTCTTC
CASSLADYNEQFF
>-|TRBV28|TRBJ2-3|TRBD2
TGTGCCAGCAGTACGAGCGGGAGGGGCACAGATACGCAGTATTTT
CASSTSGRGTDTQYF
>-|TRBV7-2|TRBJ2-1|TRBD2
TGTGCCAGCAGCTCTGCTAGCGGAGGCTCCTACAATGAGCAGTTCTTC
CASSSASGGSYNEQFF
>-|TRBV19|TRBJ2-7|-
TGTGCCAGTAGTATCACCTACGCGGGCCCCTCCTACGAGCAGTACTTC
CASSITYAGPSYEQYF
>-|TRBV7-2|TRBJ2-3|-
TGTGCCAGCAGCTTCCTGGGCCTAGGCATTACAGATACGCAGTATTTT
CASSFLGLGITDTQYF
>once|TRBV28|TRBJ1-2|-
TGTGCCAGCAGTTTATTAGGCACCAACTATGGCTACACCTTC
CASSLLGTNYGYTF
>few|TRBV7-2|TRBJ1-1|-
TGTGCCAGCACCCCCAGAGGGAGAGCTTTCTTT
CASTPRGRAFF
>-|TRBV28|TRBJ1-4|TRBD1
TGTGCCAGCAGCAAGGGACAGGAGACTTTAACCCCAACTAATGAAAAACTGTTTTTT
CASSKGQETLTPTNEKLFF
>many|TRBV28|TRBJ2-7|-
TGTGCCAGCAGTTTAGGGCTAGCCACACTTTCCTACGAGCAGTACTTC
CASSLGLATLSYEQYF
>-|TRBV30|TRBJ1-1|-
TGTGCCTGGAGTTTACAGACTGAAGCTTTCTTT
CAWSLQTEAFF
>-|TRBV6-1|TRBJ2-5|-
TGTGCCAGCAGTGAAGCACTGTTGCGGGGGCTTGTTTACGAGACCCAGTACTTC
CASSEALLRGLVYETQYF
>-|TRBV7-9|TRBJ1-4|-
TGTGCCAGCAGCTCAGTACCAGGGGCGGATGAAAAACTGTTTTTT
CASSSVPGADEKLFF
>-|TRBV25-1|TRBJ2-1|-
TGTGCCAGCAGTGAAGGGGGGACTCGAATCAATGAGCAGTTCTTC
CASSEGGTRINEQFF
>-|TRBV2|TRBJ1-2|TRBD1
TGTGCCAGCAGCGTCACTGACAGGGGGCCTTATGGCTACACCTTC
CASSVTDRGPYGYTF
>few|TRBV7-2|TRBJ2-3|TRBD2
TGTGCCAGCAGCTTAAGAAGGTCTAGCGGGAGCTCAGATACGCAGTATTTT
CASSLRRSSGSSDTQYF
>-|TRBV11-2|TRBJ2-3|-
TGTGCCAGCAGCCCAAACATAATTGATACGCAGTATTTT
CASSPNIIDTQYF
>-|TRBV4-2|TRBJ2-1|-
TGTGCCAGCAGCCAAGATAGAAGGGTGCCTTATAGCTCCTACAATGAGCAGTTCTTC
CASSQDRRVPYSSYNEQFF
>-|TRBV6-1|TRBJ1-4|-
TGTGCCAGCAAAATCGGGGGGGGTGAAAAACTGTTTTTT
CASKIGGGEKLFF
>few|TRBV30|TRBJ1-1|-
TGTGCCTGGACCCGGGACCTGTCTGAAGCTTTCTTT
CAWTRDLSEAFF
>-|TRBV27|TRBJ2-2|TRBD2
TGTGCCAGCAGGGGTTTGGGGGGGACCGGGGAGCTGTTTTTT
CASRGLGGTGELFF
>-|TRBV28|TRBJ1-4|TRBD1
TGTGCCAGCAGTGTACAGGGGGCGGTTGAAAAACTGTTTTTT
CASSVQGAVEKLFF
>-|TRBV5-6|TRBJ2-5|TRBD2
TGTGCCAGCAGCTTGGGCGCGGCTAGCGGGGGGAGGACCCAGTACTTC
CASSLGAASGGRTQYF
>-|TRBV2|TRBJ1-1|-
TGTGCCAGCAGTCAACAACAGAACACTGAAGCTTTCTTT
CASSQQQNTEAFF
>-|TRBV7-9|TRBJ1-1|-
TGTGCCAGCAGCTTACGTGGGGGAGGGACTGAAGCTTTCTTT
CASSLRGGGTEAFF
>-|TRBV5-1|TRBJ1-1|-
TGCGCCAGCAGCTTGTGGTCCGGGACTGACACTGAAGCTTTCTTT
CASSLWSGTDTEAFF
>-|TRBV6-5|TRBJ2-5|TRBD1
TGTGCCAGCAGTTACCCCGGGACAGGGGAATCAGAGACCCAGTACTTC
CASSYPGTGESETQYF
>-|TRBV6-6|TRBJ1-2|TRBD1
TGTGCCACTGGGACAGGGTCCCTCTACACCTTC
CATGTGSLYTF
>-|TRBV27|TRBJ2-1|-
TGTGCCAGCGCAAAAGGACAGATCGCCTACAATGAGCAGTTCTTC
CASAKGQIAYNEQFF
>-|TRBV5-1|TRBJ2-7|TRBD2
TGCGCCAGCAGCTGGACTAGCGGGAGCGAGCAGTACTTC
CASSWTSGSEQYF
>-|TRBV9|TRBJ2-7|TRBD1
TGTGCCAGCAGCAAGGACGCCGGGACAGCAGGGTACGAGCAGTACTTC
CASSKDAGTAGYEQYF
>-|TRBV7-2|TRBJ1-2|TRBD1
TGTGCCAGCAGCTACTCGACAGGGTCTGCGGGAGGCTACACCTTC
CASSYSTGSAGGYTF
>-|TRBV27|TRBJ2-5|TRBD2
TGTGCCAGCAGCGAAAAGTGGCCTAGCGGGGGTGCGACCCAGTACTTC
CASSEKWPSGGATQYF
>-|TRBV11-2|TRBJ2-1|-
TGTGCCAGCAGCTCCGTACGGGGTCGATACAATGAGCAGTTCTTC
CASSSVRGRYNEQFF
>many|TRBV9|TRBJ2-5|TRBD1
TGTGCCAGCAGCTCCGGTCCTGACAGGGAAGAGACCCAGTACTTC
CASSSGPDREETQYF
>few|TRBV7-9|TRBJ2-5|-
TGTGCCAGCAGCCCTTCAGGGGCCTTATACCAAGAGACCCAGTACTTC
CASSPSGALYQETQYF
>-|TRBV11-2|TRBJ2-1|TRBD1
TGTGCCAGCAGCAGGGACAGGGTGAGTGAGCAGTTCTTC
CASSRDRVSEQFF
>-|TRBV5-1|TRBJ2-2|-
TGCGCCAGCAGCTTGGGAGGTATCCCCGGGGAGCTGTTTTTT
CASSLGGIPGELFF
>-|TRBV30|TRBJ2-7|TRBD1
TGTGCCTGGAGCAGACCGGGACAGACCTACGAGCAGTACTTC
CAWSRPGQTYEQYF
>-|TRBV6-1|TRBJ2-5|-
TGTGCCAGCAAAGGGTGGGGTGTGGAGACCCAGTACTTC
CASKGWGVETQYF
>-|TRBV7-2|TRBJ2-7|-
TGTGCCAGCAGCCCCGGACAGATCTACGAGCAGTACTTC
CASSPGQIYEQYF
>-|TRBV12-5|TRBJ2-7|TRBD2
TGTGCTAGTGGTCCAAGAACCGGGGGGTCTTGTTCCGAGCAGTACTTC
CASGPRTGGSCSEQYF
>once|TRBV7-8|TRBJ1-1|-
TGTGCCAGCAGCTTAGGGGGGGGTTGGGCCACTGAAGCTTTCTTT
CASSLGGGWATEAFF
>-|TRBV28|TRBJ1-2|-
TGTGCCAGCAGTCTCCCTTCCCCCCAACTCTATGGCTACACCTTT
CASSLPSPQLYGYTF
>-|TRBV4-2|TRBJ2-7|-
TGTGCCAGCAGCCAGGCTGTCTCAAGCTACGAGCAGTACTTC
CASSQAVSSYEQYF
>-|TRBV27|TRBJ2-7|-
TGTGCCAGCAGTCCACTTCCCCCGTCGGGGTGGATCACCTACGAGCAGTACTTC
CASSPLPPSGWITYEQYF
>-|TRBV5-1|TRBJ2-5|-
TGCGCCAGCAGGCAAACCCCCGGCCAAGAGACCCAGTACTTC
CASRQTPGQETQYF
>-|TRBV4-1|TRBJ1-5|TRBD1
TGCGCCAGCAGCCAAGATCCTGGACAGGGGACGAGGCCCCAGCATTTT
CASSQDPGQGTRPQHF
>few|TRBV9|TRBJ1-3|TRBD1
TGTGCCAGCAGCGTGGGGGGACAGTCGGACACCATATATTTT
CASSVGGQSDTIYF